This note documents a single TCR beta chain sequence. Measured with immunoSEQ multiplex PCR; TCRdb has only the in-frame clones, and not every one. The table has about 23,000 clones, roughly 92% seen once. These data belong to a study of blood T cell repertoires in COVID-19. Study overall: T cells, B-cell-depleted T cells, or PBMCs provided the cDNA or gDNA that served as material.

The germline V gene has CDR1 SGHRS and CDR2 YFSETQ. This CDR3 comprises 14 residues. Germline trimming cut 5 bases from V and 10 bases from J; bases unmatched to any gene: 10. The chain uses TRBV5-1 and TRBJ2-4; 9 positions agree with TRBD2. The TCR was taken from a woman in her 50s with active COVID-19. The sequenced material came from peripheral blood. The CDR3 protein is CASRLSLTSGIQYF. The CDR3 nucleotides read TGCGCCAGCAGGCTCTCCTTGACTAGCGGAATTCAGTACTTC.